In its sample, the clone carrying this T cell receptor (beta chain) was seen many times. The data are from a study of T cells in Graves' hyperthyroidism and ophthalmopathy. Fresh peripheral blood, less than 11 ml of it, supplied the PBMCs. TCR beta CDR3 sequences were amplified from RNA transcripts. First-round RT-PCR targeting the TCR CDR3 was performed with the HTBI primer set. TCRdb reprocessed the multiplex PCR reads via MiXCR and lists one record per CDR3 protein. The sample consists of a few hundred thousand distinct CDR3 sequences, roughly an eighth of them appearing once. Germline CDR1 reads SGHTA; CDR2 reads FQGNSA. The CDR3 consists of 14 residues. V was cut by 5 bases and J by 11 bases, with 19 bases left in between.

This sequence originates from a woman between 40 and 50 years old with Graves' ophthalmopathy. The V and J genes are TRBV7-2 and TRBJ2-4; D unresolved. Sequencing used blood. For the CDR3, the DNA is TGTGCCAGCAGCCTCAGACCTATACAGTATCTTCAGTACTTC. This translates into CASSLRPIQYLQYF.